This T cell receptor (beta chain) was captured by sequencing in a study of T-cell memory formation after mild COVID-19. In the study overall: There were largely donor-specific TCR clusters. Broader study findings: Nothing confirmed that second-wave clones peaking on day 37 were specific for SARS-CoV-2.

Details on this clonotype: Its antigen is not identified.

After 5'RACE with constant-segment primers, TCR alpha and TCR beta cDNA libraries carrying sample barcodes and UMIs were obtained. TCRdb independently ran MiXCR on the 5' RACE reads; one entry per CDR3 protein. The table lists fewer than 350,000 distinct CDR3 sequences, roughly an eighth of them singletons. After removal of 4 bases from V and 3 bases from J, the junction contained 11 bases not matched to a gene. The germline CDR1 and CDR2 sequences are SGHTA and FQGNSA. The CDR3 runs to 16 residues. The TCR originated in a man aged 18 to 35 who had mild COVID-19 (a few samples of this study predate the infection). Cell type and time point are not known. This chain uses TRBV7-2 with TRBJ2-7, with 8 bases fitting TRBD1. Sequencing was done on a sample of PBMCs or a T cell subset sorted from them (not recorded which). CDR3 residues: CASSSTLHRGYYEQYF. CDR3 coding DNA: TGTGCCAGCAGCTCCACCCTACACAGGGGGTACTACGAGCAGTACTTC.